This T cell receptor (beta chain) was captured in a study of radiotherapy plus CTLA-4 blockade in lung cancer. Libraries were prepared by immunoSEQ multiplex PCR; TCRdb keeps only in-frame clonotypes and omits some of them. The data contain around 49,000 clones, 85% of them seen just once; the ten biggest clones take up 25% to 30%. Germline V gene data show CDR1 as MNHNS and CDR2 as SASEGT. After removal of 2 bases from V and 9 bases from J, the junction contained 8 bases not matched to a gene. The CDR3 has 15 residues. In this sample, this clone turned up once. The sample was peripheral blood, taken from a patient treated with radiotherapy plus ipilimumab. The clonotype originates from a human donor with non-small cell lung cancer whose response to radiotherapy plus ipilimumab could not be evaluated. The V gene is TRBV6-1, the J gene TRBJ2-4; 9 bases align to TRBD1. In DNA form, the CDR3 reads TGTGCCAGCAGTGAATCCGGACAGGGGTCGGTCATTCAGTACTTC. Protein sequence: CASSESGQGSVIQYF.